This T cell receptor beta chain originates from a study of identical twins. Study observations and caveats: Out-of-frame alpha sequences that twins shared showed excess low generation probability.

CDR1 is ENHRY and CDR2 is SYGVKD in the germline V gene. The length of the CDR3 is 15 residues. Trimming removed 8 bases at V and 3 bases at J, with 19 bases between. Each donor was a healthy Caucasian. Using its own MiXCR run on the 5' RACE reads, TCRdb lists one record per CDR3 protein. This table has 250,000 or so distinct CDR3 sequences, around 8.3% appearing once. The sample holds many counts of this clonotype. The antigen is undetermined. The same sample was also studied in work on yellow fever vaccine responses in identical twins. That source adds: It has been reported that, in twins, the vaccine T cell response seemed partly convergent and partly personalized.

This chain joins TRBV10-3 and TRBJ2-5; possibly TRBD1 for D (5 bases). Input material: CD8+ T cells sorted from blood. The origin of this receptor is a woman under 30 in good health. CDR3 region: CAIARVAQGEETQYF. The CDR3 DNA is TGTGCCATCGCCCGGGTTGCCCAGGGCGAAGAGACCCAGTACTTC.